This TCR beta chain was identified in a study of blood T cells in healthy people across ages. The study, taken as a whole, reports: Roughly linear age-related decline in beta diversity appeared, significant by age about 40.

This clonotype has only a few counts. The antigen is not known. With a J-beta primer mix and a sample-barcoded 5' primer, a second PCR ran roughly 6 to 11 cycles. TCRdb fed the 5' RACE reads into MiXCR, producing one record per CDR3 protein. The data hold approximately 760,000 distinct CDR3 sequences, with around a quarter observed a single time. The CDR3 totals 16 residues. Germline assignment: CDR1 SGHRS and CDR2 YFSETQ. Trimming removed 2 bases at V and 1 base at J, with 14 bases between. The same data also contributed to another study, on T cells of mothers and their children.

The receptor's source is a boy younger than 18 in good health. Input material: blood. This chain uses TRBV5-1 with TRBJ2-3, with D perhaps TRBD2 (6 bases). The CDR3 region has the DNA TGCGCCAGCAGCTTAAGGGGTTCGGGGGGCACAGATACGCAGTATTTT. Encoded protein: CASSLRGSGGTDTQYF. The full variable domain, completed using reference TRBV5-1 and TRBJ2-3, is KAGVTQTPRYLIKTRGQQVTLSCSPISGHRSVSWYQQTPGQGLQFLFEYFSETQRNKGNFPGRFSGRQFSNSRSEMNVSTLELGDSALYLCASSLRGSGGTDTQYFGPGTRLTVL.